This TCR beta chain comes out of a study of T cell repertoires in cytomegalovirus infection. General study points: CMV carriers with the relevant HLA were identified by cumulative public TCR beta family frequency. CMV-specific HLA-C-restricted TCR beta clonotypes dominated the ex vivo response.

The CDR3 loop spans 16 amino acids. Germline-derived CDR1 and CDR2 are SGHVS and FQNEAQ. Trimming left V 5 bases short and J 2 bases short, with 15 bases between. Each CDR3 protein gets one entry after TCRdb re-called the reads with MiXCR. The data contain roughly 310,000 distinct CDR3 sequences, roughly 17% of them singletons. A remark on this clonotype: The antigen is undetermined.

The chain links TRBV7-8 to TRBJ2-2; D perhaps matches TRBD1 (5 bases). This sequence originates from a human donor in good health (CMV status not recorded). Some clones in this sample may be carry-over from other donors' samples. Sequenced material: PBMCs. This CDR3 reads CASSQLGQRNTGELFF. DNA of the CDR3: TGTGCCAGCAGCCAATTGGGGCAGCGAAACACCGGGGAGCTGTTTTTT.